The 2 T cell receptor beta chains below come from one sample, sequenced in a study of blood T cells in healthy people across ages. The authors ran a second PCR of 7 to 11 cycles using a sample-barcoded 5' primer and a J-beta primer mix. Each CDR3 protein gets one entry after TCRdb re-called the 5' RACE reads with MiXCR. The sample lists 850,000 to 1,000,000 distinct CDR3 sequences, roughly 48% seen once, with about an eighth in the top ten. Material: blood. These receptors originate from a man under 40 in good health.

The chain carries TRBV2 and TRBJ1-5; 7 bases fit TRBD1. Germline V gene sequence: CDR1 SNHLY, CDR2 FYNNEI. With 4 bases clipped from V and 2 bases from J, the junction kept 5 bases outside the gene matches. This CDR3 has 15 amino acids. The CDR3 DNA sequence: TGTGCCAGCAGTGGACAGGGAGTGCGCAATCAGCCCCAGCATTTT. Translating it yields CASSGQGVRNQPQHF.

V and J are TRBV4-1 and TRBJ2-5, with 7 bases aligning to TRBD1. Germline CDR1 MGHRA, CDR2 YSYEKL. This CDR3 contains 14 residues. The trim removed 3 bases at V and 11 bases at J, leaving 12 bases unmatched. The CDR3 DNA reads TGCGCCAGCAGCCAGCCAGGGGGAAGGAATGAGCAGTACTTC. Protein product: CASSQPGGRNEQYF.